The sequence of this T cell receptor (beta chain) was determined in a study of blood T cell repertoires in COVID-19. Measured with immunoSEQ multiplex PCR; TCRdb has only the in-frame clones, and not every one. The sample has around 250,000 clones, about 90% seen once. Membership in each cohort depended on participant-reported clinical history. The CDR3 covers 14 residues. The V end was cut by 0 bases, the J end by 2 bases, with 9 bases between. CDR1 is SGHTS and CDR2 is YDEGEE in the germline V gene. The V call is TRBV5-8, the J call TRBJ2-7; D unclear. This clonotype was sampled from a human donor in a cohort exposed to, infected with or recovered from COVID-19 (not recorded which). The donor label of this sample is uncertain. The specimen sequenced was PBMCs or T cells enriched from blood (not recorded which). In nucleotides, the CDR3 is TGTGCCAGCAGCTTGGAGATACAGACCTACGAGCAGTACTTC. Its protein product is CASSLEIQTYEQYF.